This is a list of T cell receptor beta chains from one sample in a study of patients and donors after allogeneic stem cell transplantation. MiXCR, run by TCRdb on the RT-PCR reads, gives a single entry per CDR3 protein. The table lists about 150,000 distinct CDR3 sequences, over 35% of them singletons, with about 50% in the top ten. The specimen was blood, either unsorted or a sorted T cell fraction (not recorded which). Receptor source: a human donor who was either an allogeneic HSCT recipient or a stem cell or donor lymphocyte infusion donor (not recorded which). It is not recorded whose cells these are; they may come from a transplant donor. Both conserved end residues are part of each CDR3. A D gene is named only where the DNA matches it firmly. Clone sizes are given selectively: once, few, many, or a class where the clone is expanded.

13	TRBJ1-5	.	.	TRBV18	TGTGCCAGCTCACCAAAACCGTATCAGCCCCAGCATTTT	CASSPKPYQPQHF
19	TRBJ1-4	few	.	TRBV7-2	TGTGCCAGCAGCTTAGGCCCAGGTGATCTCCGGTGGGCTAATGAAAAACTGTTTTTT	CASSLGPGDLRWANEKLFF
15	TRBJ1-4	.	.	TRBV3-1	TGTGCCAGCAGCGCGTCGGGACGGCGGAATGAAAAACTGTTTTTT	CASSASGRRNEKLFF
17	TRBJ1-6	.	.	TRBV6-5	TGTGCCAGCAGTTACTGGGGGAGGAGGACCCATAATTCACCCCTCCACTTT	CASSYWGRRTHNSPLHF
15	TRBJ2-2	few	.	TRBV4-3	TGCGCCAGCAGCCAAGGGCTATCCCACACCGGGGAGCTGTTTTTT	CASSQGLSHTGELFF
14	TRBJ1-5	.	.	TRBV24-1	TGTGCCACCAGTGAGGCTGGGACCCCAGAGCCCCAGCATTTT	CATSEAGTPEPQHF
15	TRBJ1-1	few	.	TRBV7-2	TGTGCCAGCAGGGGGCAGGGACTTCCGGCGGGTGAAGCTTTCTTT	CASRGQGLPAGEAFF
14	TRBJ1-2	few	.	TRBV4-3	TGCGCCAGCAGCCTTCATGGATGGTTCTATGGCTACACCTTC	CASSLHGWFYGYTF
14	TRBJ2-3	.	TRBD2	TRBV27	TGTGCCAGCAGTTTAGGGACTAGCGAGGATACGCAGTATTTT	CASSLGTSEDTQYF
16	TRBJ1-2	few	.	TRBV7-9	TGTGCCAGCAGCTTTGGGAGCAAAGGGCCGGGCTATGGCTACACCTTC	CASSFGSKGPGYGYTF
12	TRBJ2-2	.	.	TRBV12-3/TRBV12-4	TGTGCCAGCAGTTATCGGGCCGGGGAGCTGTTTTTT	CASSYRAGELFF
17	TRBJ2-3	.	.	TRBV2	TGTGCCAGCAGTGAAGCTCATGCGGACTCCGCCACAGATACGCAGTATTTT	CASSEAHADSATDTQYF
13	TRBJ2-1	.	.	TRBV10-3	TGTGCCATCAGTGAAGACAGTACAATGGGGCAGTTCTTC	CAISEDSTMGQFF
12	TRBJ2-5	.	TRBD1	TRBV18	TGTGCCACCGCCTCAGGGGGAGAGACCCAGTACTTC	CATASGGETQYF
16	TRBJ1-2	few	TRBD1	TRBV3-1	TGTGCCAGCAGCCAAATAACAGGGGCCGCCAGGGATGGCTACACCTTC	CASSQITGAARDGYTF
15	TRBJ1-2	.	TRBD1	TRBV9	TGTGCCAGCAGCAGTCGGGACAGGGAATCTGCTGGCTACACCTTC	CASSSRDRESAGYTF
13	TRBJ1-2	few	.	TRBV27	TGTGCCAGCAAAGGGGCCGAAGAATATGGCTACACCTTC	CASKGAEEYGYTF
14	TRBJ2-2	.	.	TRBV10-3	TGTGCCATCAGTGAGTTACAGGACACCGGGGAGCTGTTTTTT	CAISELQDTGELFF
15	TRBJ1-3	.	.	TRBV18	TGTGCCAGCTCACCCCTTGCAGGGTCTGGAAACACCATATATTTT	CASSPLAGSGNTIYF
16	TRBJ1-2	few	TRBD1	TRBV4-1	TGCGCCAGCAGCCCGGCACAGGGGGCCCAGGGCTATGGCTACACCTTC	CASSPAQGAQGYGYTF
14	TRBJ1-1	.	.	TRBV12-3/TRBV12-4	TGTGCCAGCAGTAGCATAGCTTTGAACACTGAAGCTTTCTTT	CASSSIALNTEAFF
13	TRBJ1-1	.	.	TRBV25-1	TGTGCCAGCAGTGGAATCGGGACGGGGGAAGCTTTCTTT	CASSGIGTGEAFF
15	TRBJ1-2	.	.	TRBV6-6	TGTGCCAGCAGTTACTCGATCGGGGACCACTATGGCTACACCTTC	CASSYSIGDHYGYTF
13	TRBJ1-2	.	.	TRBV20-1	TGCAGTGCTAGCCATTGGGGACTCTATGGCTACACCTTC	CSASHWGLYGYTF
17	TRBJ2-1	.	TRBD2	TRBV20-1	TGCAGTGCTACTGCCTCGACTAGCGGGGGGGCCTACAATGAGCAGTTCTTC	CSATASTSGGAYNEQFF
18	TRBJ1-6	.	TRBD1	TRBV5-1	TGCGCCAGCAGCTCTTCTCTTCTGGGGGACAGGCTTTATTCACCCCTCCACTTT	CASSSSLLGDRLYSPLHF
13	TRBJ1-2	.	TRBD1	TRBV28	TGTGCCAGCAGTCATGACAGGGTAAATGGCTACACCTTC	CASSHDRVNGYTF
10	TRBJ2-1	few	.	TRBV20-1	TGCAGTGCTTTAAAGAATGAGCAGTTCTTC	CSALKNEQFF
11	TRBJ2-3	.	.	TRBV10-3	TGTGCCATCAAAAGCACAGATACGCAGTATTTT	CAIKSTDTQYF